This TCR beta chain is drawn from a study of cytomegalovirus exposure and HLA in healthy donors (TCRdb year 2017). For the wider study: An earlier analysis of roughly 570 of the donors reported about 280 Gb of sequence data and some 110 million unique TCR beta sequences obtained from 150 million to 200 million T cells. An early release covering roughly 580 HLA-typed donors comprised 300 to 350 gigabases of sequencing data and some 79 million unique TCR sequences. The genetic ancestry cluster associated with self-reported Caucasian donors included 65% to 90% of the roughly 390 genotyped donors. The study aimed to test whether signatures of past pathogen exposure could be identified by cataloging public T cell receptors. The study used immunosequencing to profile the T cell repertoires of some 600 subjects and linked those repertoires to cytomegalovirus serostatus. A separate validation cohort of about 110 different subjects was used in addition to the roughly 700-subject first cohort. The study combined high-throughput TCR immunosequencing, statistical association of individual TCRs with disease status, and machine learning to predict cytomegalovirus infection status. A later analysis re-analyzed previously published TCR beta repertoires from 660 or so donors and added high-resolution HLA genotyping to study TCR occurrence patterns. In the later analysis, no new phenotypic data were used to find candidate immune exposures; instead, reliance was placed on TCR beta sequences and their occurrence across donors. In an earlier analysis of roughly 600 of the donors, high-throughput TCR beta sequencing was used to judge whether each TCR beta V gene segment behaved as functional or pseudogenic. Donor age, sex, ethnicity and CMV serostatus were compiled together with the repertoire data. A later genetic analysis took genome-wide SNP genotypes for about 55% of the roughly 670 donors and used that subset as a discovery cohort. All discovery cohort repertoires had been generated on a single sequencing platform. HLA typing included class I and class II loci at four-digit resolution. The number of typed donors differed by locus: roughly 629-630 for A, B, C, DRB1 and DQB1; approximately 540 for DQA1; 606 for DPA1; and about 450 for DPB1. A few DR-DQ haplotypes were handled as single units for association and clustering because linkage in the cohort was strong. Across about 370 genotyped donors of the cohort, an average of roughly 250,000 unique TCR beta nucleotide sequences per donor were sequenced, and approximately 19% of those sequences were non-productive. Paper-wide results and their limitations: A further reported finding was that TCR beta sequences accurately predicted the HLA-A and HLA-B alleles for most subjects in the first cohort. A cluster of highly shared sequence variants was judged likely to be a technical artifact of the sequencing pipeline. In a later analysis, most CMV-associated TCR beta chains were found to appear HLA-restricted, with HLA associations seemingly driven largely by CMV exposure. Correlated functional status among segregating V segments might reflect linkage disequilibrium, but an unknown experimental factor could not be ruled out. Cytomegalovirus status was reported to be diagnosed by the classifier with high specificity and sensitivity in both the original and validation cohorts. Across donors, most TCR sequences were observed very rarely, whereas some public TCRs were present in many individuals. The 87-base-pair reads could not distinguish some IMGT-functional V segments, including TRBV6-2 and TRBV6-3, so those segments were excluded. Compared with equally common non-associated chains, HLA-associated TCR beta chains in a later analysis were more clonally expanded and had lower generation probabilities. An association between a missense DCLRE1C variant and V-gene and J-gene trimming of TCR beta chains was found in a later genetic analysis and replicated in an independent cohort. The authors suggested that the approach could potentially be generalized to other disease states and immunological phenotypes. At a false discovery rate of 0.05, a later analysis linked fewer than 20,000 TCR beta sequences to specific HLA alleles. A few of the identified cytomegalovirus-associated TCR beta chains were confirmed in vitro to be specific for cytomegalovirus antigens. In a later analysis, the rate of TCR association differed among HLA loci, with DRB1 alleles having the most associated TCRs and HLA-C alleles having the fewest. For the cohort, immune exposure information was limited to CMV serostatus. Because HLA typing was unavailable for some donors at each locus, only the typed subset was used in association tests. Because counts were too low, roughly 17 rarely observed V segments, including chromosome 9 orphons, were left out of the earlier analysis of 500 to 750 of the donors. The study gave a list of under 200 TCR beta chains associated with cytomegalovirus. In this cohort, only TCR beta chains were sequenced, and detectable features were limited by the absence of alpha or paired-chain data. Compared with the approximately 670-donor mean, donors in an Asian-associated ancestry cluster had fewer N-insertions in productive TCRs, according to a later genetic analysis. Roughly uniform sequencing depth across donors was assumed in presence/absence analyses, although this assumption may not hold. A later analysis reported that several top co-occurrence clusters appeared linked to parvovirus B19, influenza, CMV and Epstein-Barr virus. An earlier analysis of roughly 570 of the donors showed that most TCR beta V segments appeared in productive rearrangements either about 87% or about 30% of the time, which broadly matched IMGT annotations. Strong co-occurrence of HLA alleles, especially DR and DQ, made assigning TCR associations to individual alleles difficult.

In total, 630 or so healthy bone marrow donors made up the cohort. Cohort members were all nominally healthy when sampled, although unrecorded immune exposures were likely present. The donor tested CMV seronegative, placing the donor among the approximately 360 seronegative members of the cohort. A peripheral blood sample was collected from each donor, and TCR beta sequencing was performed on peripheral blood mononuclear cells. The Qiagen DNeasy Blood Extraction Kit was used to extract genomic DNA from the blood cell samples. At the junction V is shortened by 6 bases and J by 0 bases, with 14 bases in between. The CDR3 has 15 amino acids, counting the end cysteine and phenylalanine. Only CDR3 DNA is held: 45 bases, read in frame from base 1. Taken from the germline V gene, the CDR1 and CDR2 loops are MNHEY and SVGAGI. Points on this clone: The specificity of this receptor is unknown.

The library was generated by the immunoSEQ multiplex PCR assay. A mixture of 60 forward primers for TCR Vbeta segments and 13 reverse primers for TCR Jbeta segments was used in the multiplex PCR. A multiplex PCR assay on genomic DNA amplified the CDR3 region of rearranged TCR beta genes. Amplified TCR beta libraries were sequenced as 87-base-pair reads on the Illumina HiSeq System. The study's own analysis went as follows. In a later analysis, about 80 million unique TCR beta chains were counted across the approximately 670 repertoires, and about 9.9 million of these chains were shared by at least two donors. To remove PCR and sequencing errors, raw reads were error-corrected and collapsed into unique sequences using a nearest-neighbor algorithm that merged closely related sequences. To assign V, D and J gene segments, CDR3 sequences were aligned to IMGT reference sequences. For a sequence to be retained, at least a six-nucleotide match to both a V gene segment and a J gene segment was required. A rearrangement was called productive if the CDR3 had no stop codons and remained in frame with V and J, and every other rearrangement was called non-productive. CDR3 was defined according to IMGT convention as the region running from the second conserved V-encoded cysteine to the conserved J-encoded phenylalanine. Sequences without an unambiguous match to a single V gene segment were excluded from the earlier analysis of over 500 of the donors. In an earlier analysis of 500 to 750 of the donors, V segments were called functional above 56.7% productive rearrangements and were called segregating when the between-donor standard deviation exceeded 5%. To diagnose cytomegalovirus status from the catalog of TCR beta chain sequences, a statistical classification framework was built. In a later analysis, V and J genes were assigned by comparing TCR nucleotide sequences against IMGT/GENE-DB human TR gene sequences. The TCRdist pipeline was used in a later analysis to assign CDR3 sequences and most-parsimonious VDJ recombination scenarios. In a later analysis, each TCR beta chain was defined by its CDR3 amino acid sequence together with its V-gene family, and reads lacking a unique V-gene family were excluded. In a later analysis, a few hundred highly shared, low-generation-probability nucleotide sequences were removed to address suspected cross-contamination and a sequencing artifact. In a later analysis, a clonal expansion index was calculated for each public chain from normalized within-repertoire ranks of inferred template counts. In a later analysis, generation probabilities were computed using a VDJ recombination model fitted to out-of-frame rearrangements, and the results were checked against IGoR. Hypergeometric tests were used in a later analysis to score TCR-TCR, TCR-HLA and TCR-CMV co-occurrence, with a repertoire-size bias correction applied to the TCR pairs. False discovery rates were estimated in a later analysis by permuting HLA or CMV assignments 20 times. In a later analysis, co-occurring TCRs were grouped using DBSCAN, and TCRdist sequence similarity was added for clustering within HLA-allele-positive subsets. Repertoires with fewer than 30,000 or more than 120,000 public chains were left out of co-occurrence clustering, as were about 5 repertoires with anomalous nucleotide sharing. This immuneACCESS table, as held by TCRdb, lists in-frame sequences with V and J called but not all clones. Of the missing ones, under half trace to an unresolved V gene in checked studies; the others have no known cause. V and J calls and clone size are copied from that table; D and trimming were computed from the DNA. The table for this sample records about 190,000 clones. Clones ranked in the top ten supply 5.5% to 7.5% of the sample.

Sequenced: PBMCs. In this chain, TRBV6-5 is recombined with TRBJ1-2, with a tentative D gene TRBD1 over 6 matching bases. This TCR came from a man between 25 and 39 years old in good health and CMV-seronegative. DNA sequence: TGTGCCAGCAGACAAAGACGGACAGCTAACTATGGCTACACCTTC. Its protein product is CASRQRRTANYGYTF.